A selection of T cell receptor beta chains follows, all from one sample in a study of cytomegalovirus exposure and HLA in healthy donors. Data came from immunoSEQ multiplex PCR; TCRdb stores just in-frame clones and leaves some out. This table holds around 130,000 clones, around 85% found once. Material for sequencing was PBMCs. All receptors come from a boy younger than 18 in good health and CMV-seronegative. CDR3s include the opening cysteine and the closing phenylalanine or tryptophan. D genes are given only for firm matches. Size tells how often a clone was seen (once, few, many) or the class of an expanded clone, and some rows leave it out.

cdr3_length: 14
j_call: TRBJ2-7
v_call: TRBV5-4
clone_size: .
d_call: .
cdr3_aa: CASSIGQQTYEQYF
cdr3_nt: TGTGCCAGCAGTATCGGACAGCAAACCTACGAGCAGTACTTC

cdr3_length: 14
j_call: TRBJ2-7
v_call: TRBV5-4
clone_size: .
d_call: TRBD1
cdr3_aa: CASSLDRARYEQYF
cdr3_nt: TGTGCCAGCAGCCTGGACAGGGCGCGCTACGAGCAGTACTTC

cdr3_length: 15
j_call: TRBJ2-6
v_call: TRBV30
clone_size: .
d_call: .
cdr3_aa: CAWAQTGSGANVLTF
cdr3_nt: TGTGCCTGGGCCCAAACAGGTTCTGGGGCCAACGTCCTGACTTTC

cdr3_length: 14
j_call: TRBJ1-5
v_call: TRBV18
clone_size: .
d_call: .
cdr3_aa: CASSYGGEIQPQHF
cdr3_nt: TGTGCCAGCTCATACGGAGGGGAGATTCAGCCCCAGCATTTT

cdr3_length: 11
j_call: TRBJ2-5
v_call: TRBV30
clone_size: .
d_call: .
cdr3_aa: CAWAGGETQYF
cdr3_nt: TGTGCCTGGGCCGGGGGAGAGACCCAGTACTTC

cdr3_length: 14
j_call: TRBJ1-5
v_call: TRBV6-5
clone_size: .
d_call: TRBD1
cdr3_aa: CASSRGQGSQPQHF
cdr3_nt: TGTGCCAGCAGTAGGGGACAGGGGAGTCAGCCCCAGCATTTT

cdr3_length: 14
j_call: TRBJ2-1
v_call: TRBV5-4
clone_size: .
d_call: TRBD2
cdr3_aa: CASSTWTSGNEQFF
cdr3_nt: TGTGCCAGCAGCACCTGGACTAGCGGAAATGAGCAGTTCTTC

cdr3_length: 16
j_call: TRBJ2-2
v_call: TRBV4-3
clone_size: .
d_call: TRBD1
cdr3_aa: CASSQDPDRVTGELFF
cdr3_nt: TGCGCCAGCAGCCAAGACCCGGACAGGGTAACCGGGGAGCTGTTTTTT

cdr3_length: 15
j_call: TRBJ2-2
v_call: TRBV7-6
clone_size: few
d_call: TRBD1
cdr3_aa: CASGETGAVAGELFF
cdr3_nt: TGTGCCAGCGGAGAAACAGGGGCGGTAGCCGGGGAGCTGTTTTTT

cdr3_length: 14
j_call: TRBJ1-6
v_call: TRBV7-2
clone_size: .
d_call: .
cdr3_aa: CASSFRGKGSPLHF
cdr3_nt: TGTGCCAGCAGCTTCAGGGGTAAGGGTTCACCCCTCCACTTT

cdr3_length: 13
j_call: TRBJ1-2
v_call: TRBV4-3
clone_size: few
d_call: TRBD1
cdr3_aa: CASSQTGGGGYTF
cdr3_nt: TGCGCCAGCAGCCAAACAGGGGGGGGCGGCTACACCTTC

cdr3_length: 14
j_call: TRBJ2-2
v_call: TRBV9
clone_size: .
d_call: .
cdr3_aa: CASSVLQNTGELFF
cdr3_nt: TGTGCCAGCAGCGTCTTACAGAACACCGGGGAGCTGTTTTTT

cdr3_length: 12
j_call: TRBJ2-1
v_call: TRBV29-1
clone_size: .
d_call: .
cdr3_aa: CSVSIGDNEQFF
cdr3_nt: TGCAGCGTTTCAATAGGGGACAATGAGCAGTTCTTC

cdr3_length: 13
j_call: TRBJ2-7
v_call: TRBV7-2
clone_size: .
d_call: TRBD1
cdr3_aa: CASSSGQTYEQYF
cdr3_nt: TGTGCCAGCAGCTCGGGACAGACCTACGAGCAGTACTTC

cdr3_length: 18
j_call: TRBJ1-6
v_call: TRBV27
clone_size: .
d_call: .
cdr3_aa: CASSLLRGDGGIGSPLHF
cdr3_nt: TGTGCCAGCAGTTTATTGAGAGGGGACGGGGGGATTGGATCACCCCTCCACTTT

cdr3_length: 17
j_call: TRBJ2-7
v_call: TRBV15
clone_size: .
d_call: TRBD1
cdr3_aa: CATSREIGQGTSYEQYF
cdr3_nt: TGTGCCACCAGCAGAGAAATCGGACAGGGCACCTCCTACGAGCAGTACTTC

cdr3_length: 12
j_call: TRBJ2-2
v_call: TRBV6-1
clone_size: .
d_call: .
cdr3_aa: CASRSFTGELFF
cdr3_nt: TGTGCCAGCAGAAGCTTCACCGGGGAGCTGTTTTTT

cdr3_length: 14
j_call: TRBJ1-2
v_call: TRBV19
clone_size: .
d_call: TRBD1
cdr3_aa: CATAQGANSGGYTF
cdr3_nt: TGTGCCACCGCACAGGGGGCCAACTCAGGTGGCTACACCTTC

cdr3_length: 14
j_call: TRBJ2-7
v_call: TRBV11-2
clone_size: .
d_call: .
cdr3_aa: CASSLTASSYEQYF
cdr3_nt: TGTGCCAGCAGTTTGACAGCGAGCTCCTACGAGCAGTACTTC

cdr3_length: 16
j_call: TRBJ1-5
v_call: TRBV19
clone_size: .
d_call: .
cdr3_aa: CASSTTLTPSNQPQHF
cdr3_nt: TGTGCCAGTAGTACTACACTGACACCTAGCAATCAGCCCCAGCATTTT

cdr3_length: 14
j_call: TRBJ1-5
v_call: TRBV2
clone_size: .
d_call: TRBD1
cdr3_aa: CASSSGQGIQPQHF
cdr3_nt: TGTGCCAGCAGCTCGGGACAGGGTATTCAGCCCCAGCATTTT

cdr3_length: 14
j_call: TRBJ1-1
v_call: TRBV6-5
clone_size: .
d_call: .
cdr3_aa: CASSYSTANTEAFF
cdr3_nt: TGTGCCAGCAGTTACTCGACAGCGAACACTGAAGCTTTCTTT

cdr3_length: 12
j_call: TRBJ2-7
v_call: TRBV30
clone_size: .
d_call: TRBD1
cdr3_aa: CAWGTGPYEQYF
cdr3_nt: TGTGCCTGGGGGACAGGGCCCTACGAGCAGTACTTC

cdr3_length: 16
j_call: TRBJ2-1
v_call: TRBV30
clone_size: .
d_call: TRBD2
cdr3_aa: CAWIWAGGTVYNEQFF
cdr3_nt: TGTGCCTGGATTTGGGCGGGGGGGACAGTCTACAATGAGCAGTTCTTC

cdr3_length: 15
j_call: TRBJ1-1
v_call: TRBV18
clone_size: .
d_call: TRBD1
cdr3_aa: CASSPKWTGHSEAFF
cdr3_nt: TGTGCCAGCTCACCCAAATGGACAGGCCACAGTGAAGCTTTCTTT

cdr3_length: 15
j_call: TRBJ1-1
v_call: TRBV5-1
clone_size: .
d_call: TRBD1
cdr3_aa: CASSQWQGGNTEAFF
cdr3_nt: TGCGCCAGCAGCCAATGGCAGGGGGGGAACACTGAAGCTTTCTTT

cdr3_length: 13
j_call: TRBJ2-7
v_call: TRBV2
clone_size: .
d_call: .
cdr3_aa: CATANPGSYEQYF
cdr3_nt: TGTGCCACCGCGAACCCGGGCTCCTACGAGCAGTACTTC

cdr3_length: 16
j_call: TRBJ1-1
v_call: TRBV19
clone_size: .
d_call: .
cdr3_aa: CASSAPTVFGGTEAFF
cdr3_nt: TGTGCCAGTAGTGCGCCGACAGTCTTTGGGGGGACTGAAGCTTTCTTT

cdr3_length: 15
j_call: TRBJ2-7
v_call: TRBV27
clone_size: .
d_call: .
cdr3_aa: CASSFGGIGVYEQYF
cdr3_nt: TGTGCCAGCAGTTTCGGGGGAATAGGGGTCTACGAGCAGTACTTC

cdr3_length: 17
j_call: TRBJ1-6
v_call: TRBV14
clone_size: .
d_call: .
cdr3_aa: CASSQEWGGVYNSPLHF
cdr3_nt: TGTGCCAGCAGCCAAGAATGGGGGGGAGTTTATAATTCACCCCTCCACTTT

cdr3_length: 14
j_call: TRBJ1-5
v_call: TRBV7-2
clone_size: .
d_call: TRBD1
cdr3_aa: CASSLNRGDQPQHF
cdr3_nt: TGTGCCAGCAGCTTAAACAGGGGAGATCAGCCCCAGCATTTT

cdr3_length: 13
j_call: TRBJ2-7
v_call: TRBV19
clone_size: .
d_call: .
cdr3_aa: CASSIQGRYEQYF
cdr3_nt: TGTGCCAGTAGTATTCAGGGGCGGTACGAGCAGTACTTC

cdr3_length: 13
j_call: TRBJ2-3
v_call: TRBV6-1
clone_size: .
d_call: .
cdr3_aa: CASRTASTDTQYF
cdr3_nt: TGTGCCAGCAGGACAGCGAGCACAGATACGCAGTATTTT

cdr3_length: 14
j_call: TRBJ1-2
v_call: TRBV19
clone_size: once
d_call: .
cdr3_aa: CASSLLGTTYGYTF
cdr3_nt: TGTGCCAGTAGCCTATTAGGGACAACCTATGGCTACACCTTC

cdr3_length: 12
j_call: TRBJ2-1
v_call: TRBV9
clone_size: .
d_call: .
cdr3_aa: CASSVESNEQFF
cdr3_nt: TGTGCCAGCAGCGTAGAGAGCAATGAGCAGTTCTTC

cdr3_length: 15
j_call: TRBJ2-2
v_call: TRBV9
clone_size: .
d_call: .
cdr3_aa: CASSSVGYNTGELFF
cdr3_nt: TGTGCCAGCAGCTCAGTCGGGTATAACACCGGGGAGCTGTTTTTT

cdr3_length: 12
j_call: TRBJ2-3
v_call: TRBV21-1
clone_size: .
d_call: .
cdr3_aa: CASSKSADTQYF
cdr3_nt: TGTGCCAGCAGCAAAAGCGCAGATACGCAGTATTTT

cdr3_length: 16
j_call: TRBJ2-3
v_call: TRBV7-9
clone_size: .
d_call: .
cdr3_aa: CASSRPRGGAGDTQYF
cdr3_nt: TGTGCCAGCAGTCGCCCCCGAGGGGGGGCAGGAGATACGCAGTATTTT

cdr3_length: 14
j_call: TRBJ2-1
v_call: TRBV18
clone_size: .
d_call: .
cdr3_aa: CASSPPGAEDEQFF
cdr3_nt: TGTGCCAGCTCACCACCGGGGGCAGAGGATGAGCAGTTCTTC

cdr3_length: 15
j_call: TRBJ2-7
v_call: TRBV7-2
clone_size: .
d_call: TRBD2
cdr3_aa: CASSLGTSGDYEQYF
cdr3_nt: TGTGCCAGCAGCTTAGGGACTAGCGGGGACTACGAGCAGTACTTC

cdr3_length: 14
j_call: TRBJ2-7
v_call: TRBV5-1
clone_size: few
d_call: TRBD2
cdr3_aa: CASSLAGGTYEQYF
cdr3_nt: TGCGCCAGCAGCTTGGCGGGAGGTACCTACGAGCAGTACTTC

cdr3_length: 14
j_call: TRBJ1-3
v_call: TRBV10-3
clone_size: .
d_call: TRBD1
cdr3_aa: CAISEGARGNTIYF
cdr3_nt: TGTGCCATCAGCGAGGGGGCGCGAGGAAACACCATATATTTT

cdr3_length: 12
j_call: TRBJ2-1
v_call: TRBV7-8
clone_size: few
d_call: .
cdr3_aa: CASSLSLNEQFF
cdr3_nt: TGTGCCAGCAGCCTCTCCCTGAATGAGCAGTTCTTC

cdr3_length: 15
j_call: TRBJ1-2
v_call: TRBV7-8
clone_size: .
d_call: .
cdr3_aa: CASSPPPQGIYGYTF
cdr3_nt: TGTGCCAGCAGCCCCCCGCCCCAGGGGATCTATGGCTACACCTTC

cdr3_length: 15
j_call: TRBJ2-5
v_call: TRBV7-2
clone_size: .
d_call: TRBD2
cdr3_aa: CASSPRLATRETQYF
cdr3_nt: TGTGCCAGCAGCCCCCGACTAGCGACGCGGGAGACCCAGTACTTC